The 27 T cell receptor beta chains reported below all come from one sample, sequenced in a study of siplizumab effects on memory and regulatory T cells. Generated by immunoSEQ multiplex PCR, the TCRdb table keeps only in-frame clones and is missing some. The repertoire consists of over 85,000 clones, with roughly 92% occurring once and the leading ten covering roughly 1.4%. Sample: CD4+ T cells sorted from blood. Receptors originate from a human donor in good health.

This chain connects TRBV27 to TRBJ1-4; 7 bases map to TRBD1. The CDR3 has 14 residues. Germline V CDR1 and CDR2: MNHEY, SMNVEV (reference sequence). After removal of 3 bases from V and 5 bases from J, the junction contained 3 bases not matched to a gene. DNA for the CDR3: TGTGCCAGCAGTTTGACCAGGGGGAATGAAAAACTGTTTTTT. This gives the protein CASSLTRGNEKLFF.

The chain combines TRBV19 with TRBJ1-1; D remains unclear. V gave up 3 bases and J gave up 5 bases, with 10 bases separating them. Germline-derived CDR1 and CDR2 are LNHDA and SQIVND (reference sequence). This CDR3 is built from 13 residues. CDR3 bases: TGTGCCAGTAGTATGGAGAGGAATACTGAAGCTTTCTTT. It yields the protein CASSMERNTEAFF.

The genes are TRBV2 and TRBJ1-2; the D gene is possibly TRBD1 (6 bases). Trimming stripped 8 bases from V and 3 bases from J, with 10 bases between. The V gene's germline CDR1 is SNHLY and CDR2 FYNNEI. The CDR3 contains 12 residues. CDR3 in amino acids: CASRGGDYGYTF. The CDR3 bases are TGTGCCAGCCGAGGGGGGGACTATGGCTACACCTTC.

V and J are TRBV7-9 and TRBJ1-2, with D unclear. Germline V lookup: CDR1 SEHNR, CDR2 FQNEAQ (reference sequence). The CDR3 has 12 residues. Trimming took off 2 bases at V and 5 bases at J, with 6 bases between the two ends. DNA of the CDR3: TGTGCCAGCAGCTTACCGGATTATGGCTACACCTTC. It translates to CASSLPDYGYTF.

This sequence joins TRBV5-1 and TRBJ2-3; 8 positions match TRBD1. Germline CDR1 reads SGHRS; CDR2 reads YFSETQ. Trimming at V came to 4 bases and at J to 2 bases, leaving 9 bases not matched to a gene. The CDR3 loop spans 16 amino acids. The CDR3 coding sequence is TGCGCCAGCAGCCAATCCTCAGGGGGCTACACAGATACGCAGTATTTT. Translated: CASSQSSGGYTDTQYF.

The V call is TRBV7-3, the J call TRBJ1-1; no reliable D call. CDR3 length equals 14 residues. Germline-derived CDR1 and CDR2 are SGHTA and FQGTGA. V was shortened by 2 bases and J by 8 bases, with 15 bases between the two germline ends. Written as DNA, the CDR3 is TGTGCCAGCAGCTTATTCCAAACCAGCCCCGAAGCTTTCTTT. The encoded protein is CASSLFQTSPEAFF.

The CDR3 loop reads CASSDGTDTQYF. The CDR3 coding sequence is TGCGCCAGCAGTGATGGCACAGATACGCAGTATTTT. The chain carries TRBV10-1 and TRBJ2-3; D gene uncertain. CDR3 length: 12 amino acids. Germline CDR1 and CDR2: WNHNN and SYGVQD (reference sequence). V lost 3 bases and J lost 1, with 2 bases in between.

The genes are TRBV9 and TRBJ2-1; weak D call: TRBD1 (6 bases). Trimming shortened V by 4 bases and J by 7 bases, and 18 bases separated the two germline ends. CDR1 is SGDLS and CDR2 is YYNGEE in the germline V gene. This CDR3 is built from 15 residues. In DNA form, the CDR3 reads TGTGCCAGCAGCTTGGACTCGCACCAGGGGAATGAGCAGTTCTTC. This translates into CASSLDSHQGNEQFF.

This clone was recorded only once. The chain uses TRBV6-1 and TRBJ2-5; 7 positions match TRBD1. The junction had 3 bases not matched to a gene; V was cut back by 1 base and J by 4 bases. Germline CDR1 MNHNS, CDR2 SASEGT. This CDR3 is built from 14 residues. The CDR3 DNA sequence: TGTGCCAGCAGTGAAGTGGGACAGAGAGAGACCCAGTACTTC. This sequence encodes CASSEVGQRETQYF.

In its sample, this clone was seen once. The V and J genes are TRBV6-5 and TRBJ1-5; D is uncertain. The CDR3 length is 12 residues. Between the trimmed V and J ends, which lost 6 bases and 2 bases, there was a span of 5 bases. Germline assignment: CDR1 MNHEY and CDR2 SVGAGI. CDR3 DNA sequence: TGTGCCAGCAGAGAGGGCAATCAGCCCCAGCATTTT. Translated, it gives CASREGNQPQHF.

This clone was recorded only once. This rearrangement joins TRBV5-1 to TRBJ2-1; TRBD2 is a possible D gene (5 bases). The CDR3 is 14 amino acids. Germline CDR1 SGHRS, CDR2 YFSETQ. Trimming cost V 5 bases and J 1 base, with 10 bases left between them. For the CDR3, the DNA is TGCGCCAGCAGGGCGGGCCCTTCCTACAATGAGCAGTTCTTC. As protein: CASRAGPSYNEQFF.

This sequence joins TRBV19 and TRBJ1-1, with D possibly being TRBD1 (6 bases). CDR1 and CDR2 from the germline V gene are LNHDA and SQIVND (reference sequence). The CDR3 length is 14 residues. With 7 bases removed from V and 1 base from J, the gap between germline ends came to 13 bases. CDR3 residues: CASIPGQKNTEAFF. The CDR3, as DNA: TGTGCCAGTATCCCGGGACAAAAGAACACTGAAGCTTTCTTT.

The chain uses TRBV5-1 and TRBJ2-7, with 7 nucleotides matching TRBD1. The CDR3 consists of 13 residues. Trimming at V came to 4 bases and at J to 8 bases, leaving 9 bases not matched to a gene. CDR1 and CDR2 (germline): SGHRS, YFSETQ. As DNA, the CDR3 is TGCGCCAGCAGCCTAGGACAGGCCGACAAGCAGTACTTC. Amino acid sequence: CASSLGQADKQYF.

This chain links TRBV18 with TRBJ2-7, with D maybe TRBD1 (6 bases). CDR1 and CDR2 from the germline V gene are KGHSH and LQKENI. This CDR3 has 13 residues. V lost 3 bases and J 3 bases, leaving 9 bases between the germline ends. The CDR3 DNA follows: TGTGCCAGCTCACCGTCAGGGGACTACGAGCAGTACTTC. This translates into CASSPSGDYEQYF. Using reference TRBV18 and TRBJ2-7 for the parts outside the CDR3, the full variable domain is NAGVMQNPRHLVRRRGQEARLRCSPMKGHSHVYWYRQLPEEGLKFMVYLQKENIIDESGMPKERFSAEFPKEGPSILRIQQVVRGDSAAYFCASSPSGDYEQYFGPGTRLTVT.

The V call is TRBV19, the J call TRBJ2-3; a possible D gene is TRBD2 (6 bases). Trimming shortened V by 5 bases and J by 0 bases, and 15 bases separated the two germline ends. This CDR3 is built from 16 residues. The germline CDR1 and CDR2 sequences are LNHDA and SQIVND (reference sequence). The CDR3 DNA reads TGTGCCAGTAGTGTCCTCCTGCGGGGTAGCACAGATACGCAGTATTTT. Protein sequence: CASSVLLRGSTDTQYF.

This chain connects TRBV5-6 to TRBJ2-7; TRBD1 is a possible D gene (6 bases). This CDR3 has 13 amino acids. Germline V lookup: CDR1 SGHDT, CDR2 YYEEEE. V was trimmed by 0 bases and J by 7 bases, leaving 11 bases between them. This chain's CDR3 is CASSLGRGFEQYF. The CDR3 nucleotides are TGTGCCAGCAGCTTGGGCAGGGGCTTTGAGCAGTACTTC.

This sequence joins TRBV6-5 and TRBJ2-5; possible D gene TRBD2, 6 bases. The length of the CDR3 is 15 residues. Looked up from germline, CDR1 is MNHEY and CDR2 is SVGAGI. The V end lost 6 bases, the J end lost 9 bases, and 23 bases lay between the germline ends. This CDR3 is CASSSWTAGSRSQYF. In DNA form, the CDR3 reads TGTGCCAGCAGCTCCTGGACCGCGGGGAGCCGTTCCCAGTACTTC.

The CDR3 DNA sequence: TGCAGCGTCAAGCTAGCTGAGCAGTTCTTC. It translates to CSVKLAEQFF. The chain uses TRBV29-1 and TRBJ2-1, with TRBD2 as a possible D gene (5 bases). Deletions cut 6 bases from V and 9 bases from J, with 9 bases between. The CDR3 is made up of 10 amino acids. Germline values: CDR1 SQVTM, CDR2 ANQGSEA.

DNA of the CDR3: TGTGCCAGCAGCTTGAGAGTAGGGACTGAAAAACTGTTTTTT. Its translation is CASSLRVGTEKLFF. The chain has TRBV5-8 and TRBJ1-4, with D possibly matching TRBD1 (5 bases). This CDR3 comprises 14 residues. The V end was cut by 1 base, the J end by 7 bases, with 11 bases between. Germline values: CDR1 SGHTS, CDR2 YDEGEE.

J is TRBJ2-3 and V is TRBV9, with TRBD2 matching 12 bases. CDR1 is SGDLS and CDR2 is YYNGEE in the germline V gene. V gave up 4 bases and J gave up 3 bases; unmatched junction bases: 6. This CDR3 contains 16 residues. CDR3 in amino acids: CASSSGTSGFTDTQYF. In DNA, the CDR3 is TGTGCCAGCAGCTCTGGGACTAGCGGGTTTACAGATACGCAGTATTTT.

This rearrangement joins TRBV6-5 to TRBJ2-1, with TRBD1 matching over 8 bases. J gave up 7 bases and V 5 bases, and 4 bases lay outside the gene matches. Germline V lookup: CDR1 MNHEY, CDR2 SVGAGI. This CDR3 has 13 residues. CDR3 loop: CASSDRGVNEQFF. CDR3 sequence (DNA): TGTGCCAGCAGTGACAGGGGTGTAAATGAGCAGTTCTTC.

The chain joins TRBV6-1 to TRBJ1-2; D gene uncertain. The germline V gene encodes CDR1 MNHNS and CDR2 SASEGT. CDR3 length: 11 residues. V lost 1 base and J lost 7, with 4 bases in between. CDR3 sequence reads: CASSEDFGYTF. For the CDR3, the DNA is TGTGCCAGCAGTGAAGACTTTGGCTACACCTTC.

This CDR3 is CAGPDRNKLINQPQHF. The CDR3 region has the DNA TGTGCCGGACCAGACAGGAACAAACTTATCAATCAGCCCCAGCATTTT. V usage is TRBV5-3 and J usage is TRBJ1-5; D is perhaps TRBD1 (6 bases). TRBV5-3 is assigned to the ORF class and has an uncertain function. The CDR3 consists of 16 residues. V lost 10 bases and J lost 3, with 23 bases in between.

The chain joins TRBV6-1 to TRBJ1-2; 8 bases are shared with TRBD1. Looked up from germline, CDR1 is MNHNS and CDR2 is SASEGT. J was trimmed by 6 bases and V by 6 bases; bases with no gene match: 6. The CDR3 is 13 residues long. CDR3 residues: CASSSGQGDGYTF. The CDR3 nucleotides read TGTGCCAGCAGCTCCGGACAGGGAGATGGCTACACCTTC.

The chain joins TRBV29-1 to TRBJ2-7; D is uncertain. V lost 4 bases and J 5 bases, leaving 15 bases between the germline ends. CDR3 length: 13 amino acids. Germline loops: CDR1 SQVTM, CDR2 ANQGSEA. This CDR3 reads CSVVAGPPNEQYF. CDR3 nucleotides: TGCAGCGTTGTGGCAGGACCCCCCAACGAGCAGTACTTC.

This clone has just one count. The chain combines TRBV5-3 with TRBJ2-7; 8 nucleotides match TRBD1. TRBV5-3 is sorted into the ORF group, with uncertain function. Germline trimming cut 2 bases from V and 1 base from J; bases unmatched to any gene: 14. CDR3 length: 18 residues. The CDR3: CARSFTPTKDRDSYEQYF. CDR3 bases: TGTGCCAGAAGCTTTACCCCTACTAAGGACAGGGATTCCTACGAGCAGTACTTC.

The V gene is TRBV4-1, the J gene TRBJ1-5; TRBD1 agrees at 7 bases. The CDR3 consists of 16 residues. V was pared by 3 bases and J by 4 bases, with 9 bases of the junction left unmatched. The germline gives CDR1 MGHRA, CDR2 YSYEKL. The CDR3 region is CASSQVGQVNNQPQHF. CDR3 DNA: TGCGCCAGCAGCCAGGTAGGACAGGTCAATAATCAGCCCCAGCATTTT.